The 16 T cell receptor beta chains given below trace back to one sample, sequenced in a study of identical twins. TCRdb called the 5' RACE reads again in MiXCR, with one record for every CDR3 protein. Here the sample spans a few hundred thousand distinct CDR3 sequences, about 18% being singletons. Specimen: naive T cells sorted from blood. These receptors all come from a man in his fifties in good health.

This clonotype has ten or more counts. The chain combines TRBV20-1 with TRBJ2-1; D is ambiguous. V lost 5 bases to trimming and J lost 7 bases, with 6 bases between them. CDR1 DFQATT and CDR2 SNEGSKA come from the germline V gene (reference sequence). The CDR3 spans 10 residues. The CDR3 nucleotides are TGCAGTGCTTTAATTAATGAGCAGTTCTTC. It translates to CSALINEQFF.

This clonotype was seen many times. The V and J genes are TRBV18 and TRBJ1-1, with a possible D match to TRBD1 (5 bases). This CDR3 is built from 14 residues. Germline loops: CDR1 KGHSH, CDR2 LQKENI. The V and J ends lost 3 bases and 0 bases respectively, with 8 bases between them. The CDR3 loop is CASSPTTVNTEAFF. In DNA, the CDR3 is TGTGCCAGCTCACCGACGACAGTGAACACTGAAGCTTTCTTT.

The rearrangement uses TRBV12-3 or TRBV12-4 and TRBJ1-3; maybe TRBD1 (5 bases). The CDR3 sequence is 10 residues long. The germline V and J ends were trimmed by 9 bases and 8 bases, with 8 bases remaining between them. CDR3 DNA sequence: TGTGCCAGGCCACAGGACACCATATATTTT. The encoded protein is CARPQDTIYF.

This clonotype was seen a few times. J is TRBJ2-1 and V is TRBV18, with 7 bases identical to TRBD2. CDR1 and CDR2 (germline): KGHSH, LQKENI. CDR3 length: 15 residues. Trimming removed 1 base from V and 4 bases from J; junction bases left unmatched: 4. The CDR3 DNA sequence: TGTGCCAGCTCACCACGGAGCGGGAATTACAATGAGCAGTTCTTC. This gives the protein CASSPRSGNYNEQFF.

J is TRBJ2-1 and V is TRBV29-1; D is ambiguous. CDR1 is SQVTM and CDR2 is ANQGSEA in the germline V gene. The CDR3 contains 13 residues. The V end was cut by 6 bases, the J end by 4 bases, with 13 bases between. The CDR3 DNA follows: TGCAGCGTCCACCGAGGAACTTACAATGAGCAGTTCTTC. This codes for CSVHRGTYNEQFF.

In its sample, this clonotype was seen many times. The chain recombines TRBV25-1 with TRBJ1-5; D perhaps matches TRBD1 (6 bases). V lost 3 bases and J lost 1, with 10 bases in between. Germline assignment: CDR1 MGHDK and CDR2 SYGVNS. The CDR3 extends over 15 amino acids. CDR3 region: CASSEGAVSNQPQHF. As DNA, the CDR3 is TGTGCCAGCAGTGAGGGGGCCGTAAGCAATCAGCCCCAGCATTTT.

This clonotype showed up just a few times. This sequence joins TRBV15 and TRBJ2-7; D gene unclear. V lost 0 bases and J lost 11, with 11 bases in between. This CDR3 contains 12 residues. Germline lookup yields CDR1 LNHNV and CDR2 YYDKDF (reference sequence). This chain's CDR3 is CATSRDEAAEYF. The CDR3 DNA reads TGTGCCACCAGCAGAGATGAGGCAGCTGAGTACTTC. The complete variable domain, with remaining parts taken from reference TRBV15 and TRBJ2-7, reads DAMVIQNPRYQVTQFGKPVTLSCSQTLNHNVMYWYQQKSSQAPKLLFHYYDKDFNNEADTPDNFQSRRPNTSFCFLDIRSPGLGDTAMYLCATSRDEAAEYFGPGTRLTVT.

This clonotype was picked up many times. This sequence joins TRBV7-8 and TRBJ2-3, with D perhaps matching TRBD2 (6 bases). This CDR3 has 15 residues. Germline-derived CDR1 and CDR2 are SGHVS and FQNEAQ. V dropped 3 bases and J dropped 2 bases, with 12 bases sitting between them. The CDR3 coding sequence is TGTGCCAGCAGCTTTTTTAGCGGAGACACAGATACGCAGTATTTT. It translates to CASSFFSGDTDTQYF. The full variable domain, in which reference TRBV7-8 and TRBJ2-3 provide the parts outside the CDR3, is GAGVSQSPRYKVAKRGQDVALRCDPISGHVSLFWYQQALGQGPEFLTYFQNEAQLDKSGLPSDRFFAERPEGSVSTLKIQRTQQEDSAVYLCASSFFSGDTDTQYFGPGTRLTVL.

This clonotype occurred once. A much larger clone differs by one base, so this may be a read error. In this CDR3 the conserved last residue, phenylalanine or tryptophan, is missing, so a read error is likely. The chain uses TRBV5-1 and TRBJ1-1; possible D gene TRBD1, 6 bases. This CDR3 contains 15 residues. The V gene's germline CDR1 is SGHRS and CDR2 YFSETQ. Trimming took 5 bases from V and 1 from J, leaving 15 bases between them. The CDR3 bases are TGCGCCAGCAGGCCCCCCGGACAGTCGAACACTGAAGCTTTCCTT. Translating gives CASRPPGQSNTEAFL.

The genes are TRBV6-1 and TRBJ1-6, with 7 positions matching TRBD1. CDR1 and CDR2 (germline): MNHNS, SASEGT. Trimming at V came to 7 bases and at J to 9 bases, leaving 15 bases not matched to a gene. The CDR3 has 16 amino acids. In DNA, the CDR3 is TGTGCCAGCAAAGAACAGGGGTGGCTAAGTTCTTCACCCCTCCACTTT. Translated: CASKEQGWLSSSPLHF.

This clonotype was recorded a few times. This chain uses TRBV29-1 with TRBJ2-1, with 8 positions matching TRBD2. Trimming took 3 bases from V and 3 from J; bases not matched to a gene: 7. The length of the CDR3 is 15 residues. The germline V gene encodes CDR1 SQVTM and CDR2 ANQGSEA. The CDR3 DNA reads TGCAGCGTTGAGGGACTAGGGAACATCTACAATGAGCAGTTCTTC. This translates into CSVEGLGNIYNEQFF.

This clonotype appeared many times. The V gene is TRBV5-1, the J gene TRBJ2-5; D gene uncertain. Germline values: CDR1 SGHRS, CDR2 YFSETQ. V lost 6 bases and J lost 5, with 14 bases in between. This CDR3 is built from 13 residues. CDR3 sequence: CASKEPFGETQYF. The CDR3, as DNA: TGCGCCAGCAAGGAGCCTTTTGGGGAGACCCAGTACTTC.

This clonotype was counted a few times. The chain employs TRBV6-2 or TRBV6-3 and TRBJ2-3; 9 bases match TRBD2. Trimming at V came to 7 bases and at J to 2 bases, leaving 10 bases not matched to a gene. This CDR3 contains 16 residues. Germline lookup yields CDR1 MNHEY and CDR2 SVGEGT. The CDR3 here is CASTDFGLANTDTQYF. The DNA of the CDR3 is TGTGCCAGCACCGACTTTGGACTAGCGAACACAGATACGCAGTATTTT.

The chain employs TRBV10-2 and TRBJ1-1; D is uncertain. V lost 4 bases, J lost 4 bases, and 10 bases lay in between. Germline V CDR1 and CDR2: WSHSY, SAAADI. The length of the CDR3 is 13 residues. CDR3 residues: CASSVRVATEAFF. The CDR3 nucleotides read TGCGCCAGCAGTGTGAGGGTTGCCACTGAAGCTTTCTTT.

In this sample, this clonotype turned up a few times. The chain employs TRBV9 and TRBJ2-7; D not resolved. Germline V gene sequence: CDR1 SGDLS, CDR2 YYNGEE. Trimming took off 0 bases at V and 0 bases at J, with 7 bases between the two ends. The CDR3 is 14 amino acids. CDR3: CASSVADSSYEQYF. CDR3 coding DNA: TGTGCCAGCAGCGTAGCCGATAGCTCCTACGAGCAGTACTTC.

The chain employs TRBV7-3 and TRBJ2-1; 10 bases line up with TRBD2. Trimming cost V 3 bases and J 6 bases; bases outside gene matches: 5. Germline V CDR1 and CDR2: SGHTA, FQGTGA. The CDR3 is made up of 15 amino acids. CDR3 region: CASSFLAGEANEQFF. CDR3 coding DNA: TGTGCCAGCAGCTTTCTAGCGGGGGAAGCCAATGAGCAGTTCTTC. Combining the CDR3 with reference TRBV7-3 and TRBJ2-1 gives the whole variable domain GAGVSQTPSNKVTEKGKYVELRCDPISGHTALYWYRQSLGQGPEFLIYFQGTGAADDSGLPNDRFFAVRPEGSVSTLKIQRTERGDSAVYLCASSFLAGEANEQFFGPGTRLTVL.